These 8 T cell receptor beta chains originate from one sample sequenced in a study of CD8+ T cells in alopecia areata. Treatment: oral pan-JAK inhibitor, 5-10 mg twice daily. Extracted from the samples, RNA was reverse transcribed into cDNA to serve as the sequencing template. The repertoire was sequenced with immunoSEQ multiplex PCR; TCRdb's copy has only in-frame clones and lacks some. Of 95,000 to 110,000 clones listed, 65% to 90% are singletons. The material was CD8+ T cells sorted from blood, obtained at approximately week 34, from a patient treated with tofacitinib. These receptor sequences come from a human donor with alopecia areata.

The chain carries TRBV29-1 and TRBJ2-2; 11 bases are shared with TRBD2. This CDR3 contains 16 residues. Germline V gene data show CDR1 as SQVTM and CDR2 as ANQGSEA. V lost 3 bases, J lost 6 bases, and 9 bases stayed unmatched. The CDR3 DNA follows: TGCAGCGTTGAGTCTAGCGGGGGGTACTTTGCCGGGGAGCTGTTTTTT. Its protein product is CSVESSGGYFAGELFF.

The chain couples TRBV12-5 to TRBJ2-2; 12 nucleotides line up with TRBD2. Looked up from germline, CDR1 is LGHNT and CDR2 is FRNRAP. The CDR3 sequence is 19 residues long. V was clipped by 2 bases and J by 3 bases; unmatched bases: 10. The CDR3 nucleotides are TGTGCTAGTGGTTTGCGACTAGCGGGAGTGGGTGAGGACACCGGGGAGCTGTTTTTT. Translating it yields CASGLRLAGVGEDTGELFF.

This clone was observed a handful of times. This chain joins TRBV4-1 and TRBJ2-7, with 7 nucleotides matching TRBD2. This CDR3 comprises 18 residues. Trimming cost V 0 bases and J 3 bases; bases outside gene matches: 14. The germline gives CDR1 MGHRA, CDR2 YSYEKL. The CDR3 reads CASSQEGEGPSLLYEQYF. In DNA form, the CDR3 reads TGCGCCAGCAGCCAAGAAGGGGAGGGGCCAAGCCTTCTCTACGAGCAGTACTTC.

The rearrangement uses TRBV27 and TRBJ1-1; D unresolved. Per the germline V gene, CDR1 is MNHEY and CDR2 is SMNVEV (reference sequence). This CDR3 spans 13 amino acids. Trimming took 5 bases from V and 1 from J, leaving 8 bases between them. The CDR3 sequence: CASSKGPNTEAFF. The DNA for the CDR3 is TGTGCCAGCAGTAAGGGTCCGAACACTGAAGCTTTCTTT.

This rearrangement joins TRBV7-3 to TRBJ1-2; D is unresolved. This CDR3 is built from 15 residues. With 5 bases removed from V and 8 bases from J, the gap between germline ends came to 21 bases. CDR1 is SGHTA and CDR2 is FQGTGA in the germline V gene. The CDR3 nucleotides are TGTGCCAGCAGCCCCTTTAGTAGGGCCTGGGAGGGCTACACCTTC. Protein: CASSPFSRAWEGYTF.

V gene TRBV9 combines with J gene TRBJ2-7; TRBD2 might be the D (5 bases). V was clipped by 4 bases and J by 5 bases, with 16 bases between them. The CDR3 covers 14 residues. CDR1 SGDLS and CDR2 YYNGEE come from the germline V gene. CDR3 amino acids: CASSPSAGLDEQYF. The DNA for the CDR3 is TGTGCCAGCAGCCCGTCGGCGGGTCTGGACGAGCAGTACTTC.

V is TRBV29-1 and J is TRBJ1-2, with D maybe TRBD1 (6 bases). Deletions cut 6 bases from V and 3 bases from J, with 17 bases between. Germline-derived CDR1 and CDR2 are SQVTM and ANQGSEA. This CDR3 contains 14 residues. CDR3 DNA sequence: TGCAGCGTCGGCGAGGGGGGGGCAGACTATGGCTACACCTTC. It codes for CSVGEGGADYGYTF.

The chain couples TRBV7-8 to TRBJ2-7; 11 nucleotides line up with TRBD2. V lost 4 bases to trimming and J lost 0 bases; unmatched junction nucleotides: 2. The CDR3 contains 15 residues. The germline CDR1 and CDR2 sequences are SGHVS and FQNEAQ. For the CDR3, the DNA is TGTGCCAGCAGCTCGGGACTAGCGGCCTCCTACGAGCAGTACTTC. Amino acid sequence: CASSSGLAASYEQYF.